The rows below give T cell receptor beta chains drawn from one sample of a study of blood T cell repertoires in COVID-19. Repertoires were generated with immunoSEQ multiplex PCR, while TCRdb's copy carries only in-frame clones and drops some. Altogether approximately 270,000 clones are present, around 85% being singletons, with the ten largest covering 0.85% to 0.9%. Material for sequencing was peripheral blood. The receptors shown here come from a human donor with COVID-19, enrolled during active disease. The donor label of this sample is uncertain. The CDR3 runs from the conserved cysteine through the conserved F or W. D genes are given only for firm matches. A clone size is listed for some rows: how often the clone was seen (once, few, many), or a class if it is expanded.

V	D	J	size	DNA	CDR3
TRBV6-5	TRBD1	TRBJ2-7	NA	TGTGCCAGCTCCGGGACAGGATTCAACGAGCAGTACTTC	CASSGTGFNEQYF
TRBV11-2	TRBD1	TRBJ1-6	NA	TGTGCCAGCAGCTTAGCGGACAGGAGCTCCTATAATTCACCCCTCCACTTT	CASSLADRSSYNSPLHF
TRBV5-1	NA	TRBJ2-1	NA	TGCGCCAGCAGCTCCGGGACTGACACCTACAATGAGCAGTTCTTC	CASSSGTDTYNEQFF
TRBV19	TRBD1	TRBJ2-2	NA	TGTGCCAGTAGTACACAGGGGATCGACGCCGGGGAGCTGTTTTTT	CASSTQGIDAGELFF
TRBV18	TRBD1	TRBJ1-2	NA	TGTGCCAGCTCACCAACGGAGGGGGCGGTTGGCTACACCTTC	CASSPTEGAVGYTF
TRBV6-5	TRBD1	TRBJ2-7	NA	TGTGCCAGCAGTTTTGAACAGGGGCCCTACGAGCAGTACTTC	CASSFEQGPYEQYF
TRBV10-1	TRBD1	TRBJ2-2	NA	TGCGCCACCCGACAGGGTACCACCGGGGAGCTGTTTTTT	CATRQGTTGELFF
TRBV5-1	NA	TRBJ1-2	NA	TGCGCCAGTACAGGAACGACGGCCTCCTATGGCTACACCTTC	CASTGTTASYGYTF
TRBV4-1	NA	TRBJ1-4	once	TGCGCCAGCAGCTGGGGCGGGGGTGGTGAAAAACTGTTTTTT	CASSWGGGGEKLFF
TRBV4-1	TRBD2	TRBJ2-3	NA	TGCGCCAGCAGCCAAGATCCGGGAGGGGCCCGGGTAGATACGCAGTATTTT	CASSQDPGGARVDTQYF
TRBV30	NA	TRBJ1-2	NA	TGTGCCTGGAGTGTACCTGGACCAGGGGGCTACACCTTC	CAWSVPGPGGYTF
TRBV2	NA	TRBJ2-5	once	TGTGCCAGCAGTGACCCTACAGAGACCCAGTACTTC	CASSDPTETQYF
TRBV6-5	TRBD1	TRBJ1-5	NA	TGTGCCAGCAGCAACGACAGGGGTTTAAATCAGCCCCAGCATTTT	CASSNDRGLNQPQHF
TRBV7-2	TRBD2	TRBJ2-5	NA	TGTGCCAGCAGCCTAACTAGCGCGTTTCTAGAGACCCAGTACTTC	CASSLTSAFLETQYF
TRBV25-1	TRBD1	TRBJ1-2	NA	TGTGCCAGCAGTCAGACAGGGGGCTCAGTCTACACCTTC	CASSQTGGSVYTF
TRBV2	TRBD1	TRBJ2-6	NA	TGTGCCAGCAGGGGGGACAGGGGGCCGGACGTCCTGACTTTC	CASRGDRGPDVLTF
TRBV7-9	NA	TRBJ2-5	NA	TGTGCCAGCAGCTTAGTCGGGGAGACCCAGTACTTC	CASSLVGETQYF
TRBV18	TRBD2	TRBJ2-7	NA	TGTGCCAGCTCACCACCAACTAGCGGGAGCCCCCACGAGCAGTACTTC	CASSPPTSGSPHEQYF
TRBV5-6	NA	TRBJ2-2	NA	TGTGCCAGCAGCTTGGTGGGCCCTAACACCGGGGAGCTGTTTTTT	CASSLVGPNTGELFF
TRBV6-2/TRBV6-3	TRBD1	TRBJ2-7	NA	TGTGCCAGCAGTTACCCCGGACAGGGGGTCAACGAGCAGTACTTC	CASSYPGQGVNEQYF
TRBV19	NA	TRBJ1-1	NA	TGTGCCAGTAGTATGGGCGGGACCGCGGGAGCCCTTGAAGCTTTCTTT	CASSMGGTAGALEAFF
TRBV19	NA	TRBJ1-2	NA	TGTGCCAGTTTCGATACGAGGGGAGGCTATGGCTACACCTTC	CASFDTRGGYGYTF
TRBV9	NA	TRBJ1-2	NA	TGTGCCAGCAGCGTAGGATCTCCCCCGGGAGGCTACACCTTC	CASSVGSPPGGYTF
TRBV4-3	NA	TRBJ2-2	few	TGCGCCAGCAGCCAACACGGCGGCGACACCGGGGAGCTGTTTTTT	CASSQHGGDTGELFF
TRBV19	TRBD1	TRBJ2-7	NA	TGTGCCAGGAGGAAGGGACAGGGGAAACTCGAGCAGTACTTC	CARRKGQGKLEQYF
TRBV14	NA	TRBJ2-7	NA	TGTGCCAGCAGCCAAATTGCGGGACCTATGGCCGAGCAGTACTTC	CASSQIAGPMAEQYF
TRBV18	NA	TRBJ2-4	NA	TGTGCCAGCTCACCCCAAGGGGGAGAGGGGAACATTCAGTACTTC	CASSPQGGEGNIQYF
TRBV6-1	NA	TRBJ2-2	NA	TGTGCCAGCAGTGAAGGCGTAACCGGGGAGCTGTTTTTT	CASSEGVTGELFF
TRBV20-1	TRBD1	TRBJ1-2	NA	TGCAGTGCTAGTGAAGGACAGGGAGCCTATGGCTACACCTTC	CSASEGQGAYGYTF
TRBV5-4	TRBD2	TRBJ2-7	NA	TGTGCCAGCAGCTTGGGGCTGACTAGCAGGGAGCAGTACTTC	CASSLGLTSREQYF
TRBV9	TRBD2	TRBJ2-5	NA	TGTGCCAGCAGCGTAGGAGCAGGGGGGACTAGCTCCCAAGAGACCCAGTACTTC	CASSVGAGGTSSQETQYF
TRBV3-1/TRBV3-2	NA	TRBJ1-2	NA	TGTGCCAGCAGCCAACCAGGGCCCTATGGCTACACCTTC	CASSQPGPYGYTF
TRBV28	TRBD1	TRBJ2-3	NA	TGTGCCAGCAGTTCCCCCGACAGGGGGGATACGCAGTATTTT	CASSSPDRGDTQYF
TRBV11-2	TRBD1	TRBJ2-3	NA	TGTGCCAGCAGCTTAGGGGGGACAGGCGTCGATACGCAGTATTTT	CASSLGGTGVDTQYF
TRBV12-3/TRBV12-4	NA	TRBJ2-2	few	TGTGCCAGCAGTTTAATGCAGGGTCGGGAGCTGTTTTTT	CASSLMQGRELFF
TRBV7-9	NA	TRBJ2-7	NA	TGTGCCAGCAGCTTTCAGGGGTTATACTACGAGCAGTACTTC	CASSFQGLYYEQYF
TRBV7-8	TRBD1	TRBJ1-2	NA	TGTGCCAGCAGCTTAGGACAGGGTGAGATCGGCTATGGCTACACCTTC	CASSLGQGEIGYGYTF
TRBV7-9	NA	TRBJ2-7	NA	TGTGCCAGCAGCTTAGATGTCCGGGAGCAGTACTTC	CASSLDVREQYF
TRBV28	TRBD2	TRBJ2-3	NA	TGTGCCAGCAGTTTCCTTACAGCGGGAGGCTTAACAGATACGCAGTATTTT	CASSFLTAGGLTDTQYF
TRBV4-1	NA	TRBJ2-1	NA	TGCGCCAGCAGCCCCAGACACGCATACAATGAGCAGTTCTTC	CASSPRHAYNEQFF
TRBV7-2	NA	TRBJ1-2	NA	TGTGCCAGCAGCTTAGCTGAATCGGGAGGCTACACCTTC	CASSLAESGGYTF
TRBV7-3	NA	TRBJ1-6	NA	TGTGCCAGCAGCTTCGGGGGGGACAATTCACCCCTCCACTTT	CASSFGGDNSPLHF
TRBV10-3	NA	TRBJ1-2	NA	TGTGCCATCAGTTCAGGTTCAGGTGCTCGAGGCTACACCTTC	CAISSGSGARGYTF
TRBV7-7	NA	TRBJ2-5	NA	TGTGCTAGCAGCTCCAGTGCCTTTGTAATGGCAGAGACCCAGTACTTC	CASSSSAFVMAETQYF
TRBV28	NA	TRBJ1-3	NA	TGTGCCAGCAGTTCAGGGTTCACCATATATTTT	CASSSGFTIYF
TRBV10-3	TRBD1	TRBJ2-7	NA	TGTGCCATCAGGGGACAGTCTGACGAGCAGTACTTC	CAIRGQSDEQYF
TRBV5-1	TRBD2	TRBJ2-3	NA	TGCGCCAGCAGCTTGGCAGGGACTAGCGGGACCGGCGCCACAGATACGCAGTATTTT	CASSLAGTSGTGATDTQYF
TRBV19	TRBD1	TRBJ1-1	NA	TGTGCCAGTAGTATTGAGGCGGTCGGACAGGGGGCTTTCTTT	CASSIEAVGQGAFF
TRBV5-1	TRBD2	TRBJ2-1	NA	TGCGCCAGCAGCTCGACTAGCGGGGTGAACAATGAGCAGTTCTTC	CASSSTSGVNNEQFF
TRBV19	NA	TRBJ2-4	NA	TGTGCCAGTAGTATAACGGAGGGATGGGAAAACATTCAGTACTTC	CASSITEGWENIQYF
TRBV28	NA	TRBJ1-1	NA	TGTGCCAGCAGTTTATCTCAGGGGTCCGGCGCTGAAGCTTTCTTT	CASSLSQGSGAEAFF
TRBV27	NA	TRBJ2-5	NA	TGTGCCAGCAGTTCGACCCCCGGGGAGACCCAGTACTTC	CASSSTPGETQYF
TRBV7-3	TRBD2	TRBJ2-1	NA	TGTGCCACTCAAGGGGTAGCGGGAGCCGGTGAGCAGTTCTTC	CATQGVAGAGEQFF
TRBV7-9	NA	TRBJ2-3	NA	TGTGCCAGCAGCTTAGCGTCGGCAGGGAGGACAGATACGCAGTATTTT	CASSLASAGRTDTQYF
TRBV5-1	NA	TRBJ1-2	NA	TGCGCCAGCAGCTTATCGACAGATTCTAACTATGGCTACACCTTC	CASSLSTDSNYGYTF
TRBV5-1	NA	TRBJ1-1	NA	TGCGCCAGCAGCCGTACCCCGGGGGGGAACACTGAAGCTTTCTTT	CASSRTPGGNTEAFF
TRBV29-1	NA	TRBJ1-1	NA	TGCAGCGTTGCGATGACAGGAGCCTACACTGAAGCTTTCTTT	CSVAMTGAYTEAFF
TRBV5-1	TRBD2	TRBJ2-5	NA	TGCGCCAGCAGCTTGGGTCTAGCGGGACAAGAGACCCAGTACTTC	CASSLGLAGQETQYF